This T cell receptor beta chain was sequenced during a study of technical replicates of blood from a few donors. Per germline, CDR1 ENHRY and CDR2 SYGVKD. The CDR3 has 14 amino acids. J was trimmed by 3 bases and V by 10 bases; bases with no gene match: 7. Libraries were prepared by immunoSEQ multiplex PCR; TCRdb keeps only in-frame clonotypes and omits some of them. The sample has about 62,000 clones, roughly 89% seen once; the top ten hold approximately 5%. This TCR came from a human donor in good health. Some clones in this sample may be carry-over from other donors' samples. This chain connects TRBV10-3 to TRBJ1-2; 11 nucleotides line up with TRBD1. The sequencing input was PBMCs. CDR3 DNA sequence: TGTGCCACCGTCGGACAGGGGGCTTACTATGGCTACACCTTC. As protein: CATVGQGAYYGYTF.